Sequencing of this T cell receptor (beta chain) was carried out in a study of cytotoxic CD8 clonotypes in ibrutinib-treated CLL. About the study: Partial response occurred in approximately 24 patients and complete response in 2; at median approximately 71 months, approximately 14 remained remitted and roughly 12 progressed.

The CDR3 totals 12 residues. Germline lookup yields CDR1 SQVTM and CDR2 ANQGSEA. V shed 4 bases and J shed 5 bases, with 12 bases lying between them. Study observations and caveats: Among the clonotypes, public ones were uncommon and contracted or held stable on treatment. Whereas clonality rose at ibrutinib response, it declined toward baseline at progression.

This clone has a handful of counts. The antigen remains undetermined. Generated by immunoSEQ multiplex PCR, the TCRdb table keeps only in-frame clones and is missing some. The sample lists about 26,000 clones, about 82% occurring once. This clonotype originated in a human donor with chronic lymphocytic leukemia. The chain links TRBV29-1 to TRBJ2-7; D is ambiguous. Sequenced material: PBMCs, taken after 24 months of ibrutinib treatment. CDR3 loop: CSVVESPDEQYF. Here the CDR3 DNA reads TGCAGCGTTGTCGAGTCGCCGGACGAGCAGTACTTC.